The 18 T cell receptor beta chains presented below share a single source sample, sequenced in a study of liver allograft versus peripheral blood T cells. Study-level information: Recipients' peripheral blood T cell receptor repertoires were compared with those in transplanted livers.

Each CDR3 protein gets one entry after TCRdb re-called the reads with MiXCR. Here the sample spans around 9,100 distinct CDR3 sequences, over 14% being singletons. The receptor set was obtained from a human patient who had a liver transplant. A subset of T cells may come from the graft donor.

This clonotype was picked up a small number of times. The rearrangement links TRBV5-6 to TRBJ1-1; D gene uncertain. The CDR3 covers 13 residues. Per the germline V gene, CDR1 is SGHDT and CDR2 is YYEEEE. V gave up 1 base and J gave up 10 bases, with 14 bases separating them. The CDR3 is CASSLIMNTGAFF. CDR3 in DNA: TGTGCCAGCAGCTTGATTATGAACACGGGAGCTTTCTTT. Filled out from reference TRBV5-6 and TRBJ1-1, the complete variable domain reads DAGVTQSPTHLIKTRGQQVTLRCSPKSGHDTVSWYQQALGQGPQFIFQYYEEEERQRGNFPDRFSGHQFPNYSSELNVNALLLGDSALYLCASSLIMNTGAFFGQGTRLTVV.

By sample share, this clonotype is medium-sized. V and J are TRBV12-3 or TRBV12-4 and TRBJ1-5, with TRBD1 identical over 7 bases. Germline trimming cut 3 bases from V and 7 bases from J; bases unmatched to any gene: 6. CDR3 size: 14 residues. The chain's CDR3 is CASSFMTGRQPQHF. The CDR3, as DNA: TGTGCCAGCAGTTTCATGACAGGGAGGCAGCCCCAGCATTTT.

This clonotype counts as medium-sized. The J gene is TRBJ1-4, the V gene TRBV6-5, with D possibly being TRBD1 (5 bases). The length of the CDR3 is 15 residues. Trimming took off 6 bases at V and 3 bases at J, with 14 bases between the two ends. In germline, CDR1 is MNHEY, CDR2 SVGAGI. CDR3 bases: TGTGCCAGCAGGGGACCCACCCTTCCTAATGAAAAACTGTTTTTT. This codes for CASRGPTLPNEKLFF.

This clonotype is termed medium-sized. The rearrangement links TRBV19 to TRBJ2-1; 8 nucleotides align to TRBD2. V shed 5 bases and J 7 bases; nucleotides not matched to a gene: 4. Per germline, CDR1 LNHDA and CDR2 SQIVND (reference sequence). CDR3 length: 13 amino acids. CDR3 DNA: TGTGCCAGTAGTTTGACTAGCGAGAATGAGCAGTTCTTC. This sequence encodes CASSLTSENEQFF.

A few counts support this clonotype. The chain recombines TRBV20-1 with TRBJ2-1; D is ambiguous. The V end lost 6 bases, the J end lost 8 bases, and 11 bases lay between the germline ends. The CDR3 is 11 amino acids. Germline V lookup: CDR1 DFQATT, CDR2 SNEGSKA (reference sequence). For the CDR3, the DNA is TGCAGTGCCACACTGGCAGATGAGCAGTTCTTC. It translates to CSATLADEQFF.

V is TRBV11-1 and J is TRBJ1-3; D gene ambiguous. The V end was cut by 2 bases, the J end by 0 bases, with 8 bases between. The CDR3 has 15 amino acids. Germline lookup yields CDR1 SGHAT and CDR2 FQDESV (reference sequence). This CDR3 reads CASSLYGLSGNTIYF. The CDR3 DNA is TGTGCCAGCAGCTTATATGGGCTCTCTGGAAACACCATATATTTT.

By share of the sample, this clonotype is medium-sized. This sequence joins TRBV18 and TRBJ2-5; 7 bases fit TRBD1. This CDR3 is built from 15 residues. V lost 3 bases, J lost 4 bases, and 8 bases stayed unmatched. The V gene's germline CDR1 is KGHSH and CDR2 LQKENI. The CDR3 loop is CASSPREGAGETQYF. The CDR3, as DNA: TGTGCCAGCTCACCCCGAGAGGGGGCCGGAGAGACCCAGTACTTC.

The genes are TRBV28 and TRBJ1-2; 7 nucleotides match TRBD1. Looked up from germline, CDR1 is MDHEN and CDR2 is SYDVKM. This CDR3 region has 15 residues. The V segment lost 3 bases and the J segment 6 bases; nucleotides outside the gene matches: 10. CDR3 residues: CASSLTRTRGNGYTF. The CDR3 DNA follows: TGTGCCAGCAGTTTGACCCGGACCAGGGGGAATGGCTACACCTTC.

By sample fraction, this clonotype is medium-sized (0.01 to 0.1%). The chain combines TRBV19 with TRBJ1-6; TRBD1 matches at 8 bases. The germline V gene has CDR1 LNHDA and CDR2 SQIVND (reference sequence). This CDR3 spans 14 amino acids. Losses at the gene ends were 5 bases for V and 7 bases for J; bases not matched to a gene: 4. CDR3 sequence: CASSLGQVNSPLHF. The CDR3 DNA follows: TGTGCCAGTAGTCTGGGACAGGTGAATTCACCCCTCCACTTT.

This clonotype turned up a few times. The gene calls are TRBV7-9 and TRBJ1-4; TRBD1 is a possible D gene (5 bases). V lost 5 bases, J lost 7 bases, and 17 bases lay in between. The CDR3 loop spans 15 amino acids. Germline CDR1 and CDR2: SEHNR and FQNEAQ (reference sequence). The CDR3 DNA reads TGTGCCAGCAGCCCCGCTAAAGGGGCTGGTGAAAAACTGTTTTTT. Translating gives CASSPAKGAGEKLFF.

This clonotype is labeled medium-sized. The V call is TRBV5-6, the J call TRBJ1-2; the match to TRBD1 covers 8 bases. CDR1 is SGHDT and CDR2 is YYEEEE in the germline V gene. Trimming cost V 1 base and J 8 bases; bases outside gene matches: 4. This CDR3 has 13 amino acids. The CDR3: CASSLRTGNGYTF. CDR3 DNA sequence: TGTGCCAGCAGCTTGCGGACAGGGAACGGCTACACCTTC. Complete variable domain (other parts from reference TRBV5-6 and TRBJ1-2): DAGVTQSPTHLIKTRGQQVTLRCSPKSGHDTVSWYQQALGQGPQFIFQYYEEEERQRGNFPDRFSGHQFPNYSSELNVNALLLGDSALYLCASSLRTGNGYTFGSGTRLTVV.

This clonotype was counted at least ten times. The chain links TRBV7-2 to TRBJ1-4; 8 nucleotides agree with TRBD1. Looked up from germline, CDR1 is SGHTA and CDR2 is FQGNSA. The CDR3 loop spans 16 amino acids. J was trimmed by 6 bases and V by 6 bases; bases with no gene match: 12. The DNA of the CDR3 is TGTGCCAGCAGTTCCTTTGGACAGGGTGTTTATGAAAAACTGTTTTTT. It translates to CASSSFGQGVYEKLFF.

By share of the sample, this clonotype is medium-sized. V is TRBV29-1 and J is TRBJ2-7; 8 bases align to TRBD1. The V gene end was trimmed by 7 bases and the J gene end by 2 bases; junction bases not matched to a gene: 7. The CDR3 contains 13 residues. CDR1 and CDR2 (germline): SQVTM, ANQGSEA. The CDR3 reads CSGGQGPPYEQYF. CDR3 DNA: TGCAGCGGCGGACAGGGTCCCCCCTACGAGCAGTACTTC.

This clonotype has only a few counts. The V gene is TRBV20-1, the J gene TRBJ2-7; tentatively, D is TRBD1 (6 bases). The CDR3 totals 15 residues. Germline CDR1 reads DFQATT; CDR2 reads SNEGSKA (reference sequence). The ends were cut back, 3 bases at V and 7 bases at J, with 22 bases in the middle. The CDR3 DNA reads as TGCAGTGCTAGGGGTGGGGGCCCCCTTCGGATGGAGCAGTACTTC. It specifies CSARGGGPLRMEQYF.

This clonotype was counted between two and nine times. J is TRBJ1-1 and V is TRBV20-1; D possibly corresponds to TRBD1 (6 bases). This CDR3 has 15 residues. Deletions cut 5 bases from V and 1 base from J, with 17 bases between. Germline V gives CDR1 DFQATT, CDR2 SNEGSKA (reference sequence). CDR3 nucleotides: TGCAGTGCTCCACACACAGGACAGCAGAACACTGAAGCTTTCTTT. Its protein product is CSAPHTGQQNTEAFF.

This clonotype appeared many times. The V gene is TRBV28, the J gene TRBJ1-2; the D gene is possibly TRBD1 (5 bases). Germline CDR1 is MDHEN and CDR2 is SYDVKM. The CDR3 loop spans 16 amino acids. Between the trimmed V and J ends, which lost 4 bases and 3 bases, there was a span of 18 bases. The CDR3: CASSSGPTGGYYGYTF. The CDR3 DNA follows: TGTGCCAGCAGTTCCGGACCCACGGGGGGATACTATGGCTACACCTTC.

This clonotype was seen many times. J is TRBJ1-2 and V is TRBV12-3 or TRBV12-4; 9 bases line up with TRBD1. The CDR3 runs 16 residues. V lost 3 bases and J lost 6; bases outside the gene matches: 11. The DNA for the CDR3 is TGTGCCAGCAGTTTCGGCAGGCGGACAGGGGTAAATGGCTACACCTTC. Encoded protein: CASSFGRRTGVNGYTF.

By share, this clonotype ranks as medium-sized. The V call is TRBV6-5, the J call TRBJ2-7; perhaps TRBD1 as D (6 bases). V dropped 2 bases and J dropped 4 bases, with 12 bases sitting between them. Germline V gives CDR1 MNHEY, CDR2 SVGAGI. The CDR3 loop spans 14 amino acids. The CDR3 is CASSYSVGQYEQYF. CDR3 bases: TGTGCCAGCAGTTACAGCGTTGGACAGTACGAGCAGTACTTC.